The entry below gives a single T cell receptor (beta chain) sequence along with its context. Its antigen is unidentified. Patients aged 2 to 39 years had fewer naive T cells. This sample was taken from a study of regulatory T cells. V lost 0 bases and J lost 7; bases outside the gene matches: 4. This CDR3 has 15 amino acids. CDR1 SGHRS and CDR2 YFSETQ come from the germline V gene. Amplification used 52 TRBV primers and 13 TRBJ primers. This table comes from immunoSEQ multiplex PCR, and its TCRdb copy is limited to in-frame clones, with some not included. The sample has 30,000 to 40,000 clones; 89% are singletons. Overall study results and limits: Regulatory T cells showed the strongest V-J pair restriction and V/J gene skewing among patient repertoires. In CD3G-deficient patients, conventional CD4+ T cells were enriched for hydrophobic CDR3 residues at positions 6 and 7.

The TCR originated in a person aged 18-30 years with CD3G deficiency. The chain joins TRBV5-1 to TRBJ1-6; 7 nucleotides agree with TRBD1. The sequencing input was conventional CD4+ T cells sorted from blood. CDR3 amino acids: CASSLESGGNSPLHF. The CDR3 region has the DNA TGCGCCAGCAGCTTGGAGTCAGGGGGAAATTCACCCCTCCACTTT.